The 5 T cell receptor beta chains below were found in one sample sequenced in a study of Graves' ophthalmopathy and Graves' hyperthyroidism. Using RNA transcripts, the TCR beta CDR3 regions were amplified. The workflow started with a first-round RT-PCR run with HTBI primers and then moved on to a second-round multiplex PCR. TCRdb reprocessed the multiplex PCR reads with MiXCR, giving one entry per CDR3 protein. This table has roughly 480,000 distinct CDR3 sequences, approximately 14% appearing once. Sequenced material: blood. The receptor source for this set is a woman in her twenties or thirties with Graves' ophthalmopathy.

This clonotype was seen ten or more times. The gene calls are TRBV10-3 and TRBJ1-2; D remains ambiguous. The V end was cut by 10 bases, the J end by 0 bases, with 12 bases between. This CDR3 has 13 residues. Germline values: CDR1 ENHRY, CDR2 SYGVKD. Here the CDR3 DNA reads TGTGCCACTATCGGCAGCTCTAACTATGGCTACACCTTC. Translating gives CATIGSSNYGYTF.

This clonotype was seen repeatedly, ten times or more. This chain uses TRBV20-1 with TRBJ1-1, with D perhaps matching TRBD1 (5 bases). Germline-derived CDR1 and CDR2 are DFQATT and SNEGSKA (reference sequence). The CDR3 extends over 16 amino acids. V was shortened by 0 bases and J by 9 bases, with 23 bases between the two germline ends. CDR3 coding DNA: TGCAGTGCTAGAGATATGGGGCGGTTGTACGTTAATAAAGCTTTCTTT. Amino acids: CSARDMGRLYVNKAFF.

Written as DNA, the CDR3 is TGTGCCAGCAGTTCTAGCGGGAACTCCTACGAGCAGTACTTC. This gives the protein CASSSSGNSYEQYF. The chain combines TRBV12-3 or TRBV12-4 with TRBJ2-7; 9 bases fit TRBD2. The CDR3 spans 14 residues. V trimming: 4 bases; J trimming: 0 bases; junction bases outside the gene matches: 1.

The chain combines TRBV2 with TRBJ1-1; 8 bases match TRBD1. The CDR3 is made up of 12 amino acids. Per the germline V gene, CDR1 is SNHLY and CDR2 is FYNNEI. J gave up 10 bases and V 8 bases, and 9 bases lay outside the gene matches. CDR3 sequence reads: CASLILGTGAFF. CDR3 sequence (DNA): TGTGCCAGCCTCATCCTCGGGACAGGAGCTTTCTTT. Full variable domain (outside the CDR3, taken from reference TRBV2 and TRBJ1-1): EPEVTQTPSHQVTQMGQEVILRCVPISNHLYFYWYRQILGQKVEFLVSFYNNEISEKSEIFDDQFSVERPDGSNFTLKIRSTKLEDSAMYFCASLILGTGAFFGQGTRLTVV.

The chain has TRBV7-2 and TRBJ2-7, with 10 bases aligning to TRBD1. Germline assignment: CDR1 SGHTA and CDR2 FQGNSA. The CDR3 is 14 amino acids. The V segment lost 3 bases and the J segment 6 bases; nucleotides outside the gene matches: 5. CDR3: CASSFRTGGSEQYF. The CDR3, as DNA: TGTGCCAGCAGCTTCCGGACAGGGGGGAGCGAGCAGTACTTC.